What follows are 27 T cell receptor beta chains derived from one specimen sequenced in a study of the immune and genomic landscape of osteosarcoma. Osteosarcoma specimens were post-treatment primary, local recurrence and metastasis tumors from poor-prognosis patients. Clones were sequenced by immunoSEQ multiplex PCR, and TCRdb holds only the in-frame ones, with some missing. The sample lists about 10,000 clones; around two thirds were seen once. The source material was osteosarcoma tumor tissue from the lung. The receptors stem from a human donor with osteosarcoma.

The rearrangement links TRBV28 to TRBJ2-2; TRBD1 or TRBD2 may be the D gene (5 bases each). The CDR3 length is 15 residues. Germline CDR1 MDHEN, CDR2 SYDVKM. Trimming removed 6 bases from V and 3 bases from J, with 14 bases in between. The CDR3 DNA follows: TGTGCCAGCAGAGAACCGGGACGGGACACCGGGGAGCTGTTTTTT. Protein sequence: CASREPGRDTGELFF. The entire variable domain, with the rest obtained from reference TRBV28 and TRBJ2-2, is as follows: DVKVTQSSRYLVKRTGEKVFLECVQDMDHENMFWYRQDPGLGLRLIYFSYDVKMKEKGDIPEGYSVSREKKERFSLILESASTNQTSMYLCASREPGRDTGELFFGEGSRLTVL.

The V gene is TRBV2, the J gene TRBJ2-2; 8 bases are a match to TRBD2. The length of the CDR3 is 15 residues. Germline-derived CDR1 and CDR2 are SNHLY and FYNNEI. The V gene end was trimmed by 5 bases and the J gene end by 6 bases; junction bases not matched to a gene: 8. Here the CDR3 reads CASSIQRGPPGELFF. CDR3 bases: TGTGCCAGCAGTATACAGCGGGGGCCCCCCGGGGAGCTGTTTTTT.

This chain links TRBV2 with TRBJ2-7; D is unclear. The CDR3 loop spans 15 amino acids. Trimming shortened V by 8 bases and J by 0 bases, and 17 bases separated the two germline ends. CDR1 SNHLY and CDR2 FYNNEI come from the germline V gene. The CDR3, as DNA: TGTGCCAGCGTCAGTCGTTCCGCCGGCTCCTACGAGCAGTACTTC. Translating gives CASVSRSAGSYEQYF.

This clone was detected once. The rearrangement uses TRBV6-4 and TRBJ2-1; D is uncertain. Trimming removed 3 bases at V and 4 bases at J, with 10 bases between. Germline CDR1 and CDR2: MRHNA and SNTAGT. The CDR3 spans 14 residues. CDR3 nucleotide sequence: TGTGCCAGCAGTGAGCAGGCGGAGTACAATGAGCAGTTCTTC. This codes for CASSEQAEYNEQFF.

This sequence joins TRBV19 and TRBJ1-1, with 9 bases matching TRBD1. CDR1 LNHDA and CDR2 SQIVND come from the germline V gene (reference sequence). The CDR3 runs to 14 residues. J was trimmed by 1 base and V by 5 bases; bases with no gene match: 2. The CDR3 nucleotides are TGTGCCAGTAGTGTGGGACAGGGGAACACTGAAGCTTTCTTT. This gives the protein CASSVGQGNTEAFF.

CDR3 region: CASTEGQGAWGPQHF. CDR3 bases: TGTGCCAGTACAGAGGGACAGGGGGCTTGGGGGCCCCAGCATTTT. V is TRBV19 and J is TRBJ1-5, with 12 bases that match TRBD1. Germline V gene sequence: CDR1 LNHDA, CDR2 SQIVND (reference sequence). The CDR3 totals 15 residues. With 7 bases clipped from V and 9 bases from J, the junction kept 10 bases outside the gene matches. Full variable domain (outside the CDR3, taken from reference TRBV19 and TRBJ1-5): DGGITQSPKYLFRKEGQNVTLSCEQNLNHDAMYWYRQDPGQGLRLIYYSQIVNDFQKGDIAEGYSVSREKKESFPLTVTSAQKNPTAFYLCASTEGQGAWGPQHFGDGTRLSIL.

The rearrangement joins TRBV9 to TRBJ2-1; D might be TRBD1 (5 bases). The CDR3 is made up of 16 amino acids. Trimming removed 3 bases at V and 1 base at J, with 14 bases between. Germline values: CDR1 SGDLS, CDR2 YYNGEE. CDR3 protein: CASSGGLGGSYNEQFF. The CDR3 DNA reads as TGTGCCAGCAGCGGGGGCCTGGGTGGGTCCTACAATGAGCAGTTCTTC.

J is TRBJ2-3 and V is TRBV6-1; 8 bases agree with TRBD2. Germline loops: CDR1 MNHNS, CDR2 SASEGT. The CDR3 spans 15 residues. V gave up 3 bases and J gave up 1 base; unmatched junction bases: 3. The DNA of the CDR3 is TGTGCCAGCAGTGACGGGCGGGAGGGCACAGATACGCAGTATTTT. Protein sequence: CASSDGREGTDTQYF.

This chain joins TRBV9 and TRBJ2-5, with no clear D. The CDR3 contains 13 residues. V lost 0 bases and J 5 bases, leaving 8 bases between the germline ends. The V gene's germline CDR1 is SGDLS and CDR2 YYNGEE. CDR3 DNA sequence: TGTGCCAGCAGCGTAGATCTGGGGGAGACCCAGTACTTC. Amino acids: CASSVDLGETQYF. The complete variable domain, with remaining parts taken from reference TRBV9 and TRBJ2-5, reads DSGVTQTPKHLITATGQRVTLRCSPRSGDLSVYWYQQSLDQGLQFLIQYYNGEERAKGNILERFSAQQFPDLHSELNLSSLELGDSALYFCASSVDLGETQYFGPGTRLLVL.

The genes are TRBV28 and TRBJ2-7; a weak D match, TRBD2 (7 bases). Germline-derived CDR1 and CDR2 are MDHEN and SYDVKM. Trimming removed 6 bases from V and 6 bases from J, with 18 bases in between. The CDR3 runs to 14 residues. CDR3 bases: TGTGCCAGCAGCAAGGGGGGCGGGGGCGGCGAGCAGTACTTC. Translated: CASSKGGGGGEQYF.

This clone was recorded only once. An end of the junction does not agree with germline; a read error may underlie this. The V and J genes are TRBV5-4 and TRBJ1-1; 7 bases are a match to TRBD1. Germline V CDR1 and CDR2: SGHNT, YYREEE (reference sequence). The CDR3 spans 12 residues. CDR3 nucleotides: TGTGCCAGCAGTCACGGGGACAGAGAAGATTTCTTT. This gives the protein CASSHGDREDFF.

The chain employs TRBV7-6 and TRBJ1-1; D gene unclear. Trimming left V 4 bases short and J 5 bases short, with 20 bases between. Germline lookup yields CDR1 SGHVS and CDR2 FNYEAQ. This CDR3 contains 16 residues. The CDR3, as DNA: TGTGCCAGCAGCTCCCCTGTTCGCGGGGAAGAGACTGAAGCTTTCTTT. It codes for CASSSPVRGEETEAFF.

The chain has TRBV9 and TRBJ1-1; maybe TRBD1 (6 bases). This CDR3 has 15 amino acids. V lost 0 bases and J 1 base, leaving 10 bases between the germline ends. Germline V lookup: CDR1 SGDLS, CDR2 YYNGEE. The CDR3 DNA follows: TGTGCCAGCAGCGTAGGGGGGGCGGAGAACACTGAAGCTTTCTTT. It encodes CASSVGGAENTEAFF.

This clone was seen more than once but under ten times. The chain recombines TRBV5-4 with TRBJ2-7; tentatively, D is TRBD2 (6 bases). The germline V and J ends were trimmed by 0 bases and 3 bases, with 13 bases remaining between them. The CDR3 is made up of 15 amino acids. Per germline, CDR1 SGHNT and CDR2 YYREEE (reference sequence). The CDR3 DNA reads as TGTGCCAGCAGCTTGGGAAACTCGCGGGGCTACGAGCAGTACTTC. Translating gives CASSLGNSRGYEQYF.

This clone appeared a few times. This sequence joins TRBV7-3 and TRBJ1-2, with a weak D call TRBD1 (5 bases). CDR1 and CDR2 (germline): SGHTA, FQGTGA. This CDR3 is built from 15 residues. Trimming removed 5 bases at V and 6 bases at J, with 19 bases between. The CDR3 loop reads CASSTGPGEYDGYTF. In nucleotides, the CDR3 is TGTGCCAGCAGCACCGGTCCGGGGGAGTACGATGGCTACACCTTC.

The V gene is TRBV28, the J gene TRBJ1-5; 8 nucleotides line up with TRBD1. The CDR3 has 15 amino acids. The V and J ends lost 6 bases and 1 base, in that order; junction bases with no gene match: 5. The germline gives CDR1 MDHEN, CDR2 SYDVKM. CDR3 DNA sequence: TGTGCCAGCAGGCAGGGGGCTGTGAGCAATCAGCCCCAGCATTTT. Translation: CASRQGAVSNQPQHF.

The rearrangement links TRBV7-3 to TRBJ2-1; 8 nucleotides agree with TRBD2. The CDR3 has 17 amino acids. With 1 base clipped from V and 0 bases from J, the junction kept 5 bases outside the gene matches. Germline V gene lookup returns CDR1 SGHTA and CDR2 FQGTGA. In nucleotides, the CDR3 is TGTGCCAGCAGCTTAAGGGGAAGCGGGAGCTCCTACAATGAGCAGTTCTTC. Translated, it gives CASSLRGSGSSYNEQFF.

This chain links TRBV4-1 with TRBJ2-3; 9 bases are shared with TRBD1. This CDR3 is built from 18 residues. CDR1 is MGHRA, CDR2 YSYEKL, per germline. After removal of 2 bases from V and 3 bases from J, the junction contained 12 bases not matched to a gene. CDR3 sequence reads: CASSQYRPGQGGTDTQYF. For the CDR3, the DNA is TGCGCCAGCAGCCAATATCGTCCGGGACAGGGAGGGACAGATACGCAGTATTTT.

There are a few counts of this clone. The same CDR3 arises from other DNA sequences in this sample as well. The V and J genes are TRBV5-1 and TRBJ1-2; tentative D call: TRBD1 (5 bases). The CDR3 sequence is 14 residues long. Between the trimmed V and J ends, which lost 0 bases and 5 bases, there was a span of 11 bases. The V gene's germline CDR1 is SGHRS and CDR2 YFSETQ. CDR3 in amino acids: CASSLEQGRYGYTF. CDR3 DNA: TGCGCCAGCAGCTTGGAGCAGGGTCGATATGGCTACACCTTC.

Here the CDR3 DNA reads TGTGCCTGGAGCGCAAGACTAGCGGGAGGGGGGAATGAGCAGTTCTTC. It yields the protein CAWSARLAGGGNEQFF. The genes are TRBV30 and TRBJ2-1, with 14 bases fitting TRBD2. The ends lost 3 bases at V and 7 bases at J; junction bases unmatched: 8. The CDR3 extends over 16 amino acids. Germline V lookup: CDR1 GTSNPN, CDR2 SVGIG (reference sequence).

CDR3: CASSEIERELDEQFF. The CDR3 DNA sequence: TGTGCCAGCAGTGAAATCGAGCGGGAGCTCGATGAGCAGTTCTTC. This sequence joins TRBV2 and TRBJ2-1, with 8 bases matching TRBD2. CDR1 is SNHLY, CDR2 FYNNEI, per germline. CDR3 length: 15 residues. V dropped 2 bases and J dropped 8; count of bases not matched to a gene: 8.

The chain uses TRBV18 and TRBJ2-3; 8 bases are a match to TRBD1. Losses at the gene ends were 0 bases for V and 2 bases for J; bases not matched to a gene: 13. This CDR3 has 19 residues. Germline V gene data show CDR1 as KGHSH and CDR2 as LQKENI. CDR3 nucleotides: TGTGCCAGCTCACCACCGGGGGGACAGGCAAACTATAACACAGATACGCAGTATTTT. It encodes CASSPPGGQANYNTDTQYF.

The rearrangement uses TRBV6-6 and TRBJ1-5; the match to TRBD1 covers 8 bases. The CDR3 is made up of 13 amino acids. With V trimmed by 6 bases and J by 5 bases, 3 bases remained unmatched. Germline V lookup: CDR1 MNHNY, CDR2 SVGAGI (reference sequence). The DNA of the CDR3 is TGTGCCAGCAGAGCAGGGGGCGATCAGCCCCAGCATTTT. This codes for CASRAGGDQPQHF.

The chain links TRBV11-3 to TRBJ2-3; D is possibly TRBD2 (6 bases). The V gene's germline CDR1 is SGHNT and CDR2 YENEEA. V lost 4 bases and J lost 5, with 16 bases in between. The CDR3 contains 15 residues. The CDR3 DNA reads TGTGCCAGCAGCTCGCCAAGAGGAGGGAAAGATACGCAGTATTTT. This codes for CASSSPRGGKDTQYF. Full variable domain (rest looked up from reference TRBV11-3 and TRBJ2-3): EAGVVQSPRYKIIEKKQPVAFWCNPISGHNTLYWYLQNLGQGPELLIRYENEEAVDDSQLPKDRFSAERLKGVDSTLKIQPAELGDSAVYLCASSSPRGGKDTQYFGPGTRLTVL.

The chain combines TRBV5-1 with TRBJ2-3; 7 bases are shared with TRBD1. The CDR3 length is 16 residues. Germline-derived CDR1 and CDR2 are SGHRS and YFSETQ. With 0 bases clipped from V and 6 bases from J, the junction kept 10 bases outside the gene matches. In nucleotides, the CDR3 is TGCGCCAGCAGCTTGGTAGGGACAGACCTCAGCGATACGCAGTATTTT. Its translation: CASSLVGTDLSDTQYF.

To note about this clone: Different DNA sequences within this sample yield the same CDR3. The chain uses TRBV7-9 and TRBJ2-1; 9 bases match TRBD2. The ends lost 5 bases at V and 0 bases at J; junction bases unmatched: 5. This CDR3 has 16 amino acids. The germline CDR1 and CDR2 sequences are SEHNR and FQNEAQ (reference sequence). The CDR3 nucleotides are TGTGCCAGCAGCGGGCTAGCGGGATCCTCCTACAATGAGCAGTTCTTC. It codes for CASSGLAGSSYNEQFF.

CDR3 bases: TGTGCCAGCAGTTTACGGATGAACTTCGGTCAACTGTTTTTT. Translation: CASSLRMNFGQLFF. The J gene is TRBJ1-4, the V gene TRBV6-1, with D hard to call. Germline CDR1 and CDR2: MNHNS and SASEGT. V was clipped by 5 bases and J by 12 bases, with 19 bases between them. The CDR3 loop spans 14 amino acids.